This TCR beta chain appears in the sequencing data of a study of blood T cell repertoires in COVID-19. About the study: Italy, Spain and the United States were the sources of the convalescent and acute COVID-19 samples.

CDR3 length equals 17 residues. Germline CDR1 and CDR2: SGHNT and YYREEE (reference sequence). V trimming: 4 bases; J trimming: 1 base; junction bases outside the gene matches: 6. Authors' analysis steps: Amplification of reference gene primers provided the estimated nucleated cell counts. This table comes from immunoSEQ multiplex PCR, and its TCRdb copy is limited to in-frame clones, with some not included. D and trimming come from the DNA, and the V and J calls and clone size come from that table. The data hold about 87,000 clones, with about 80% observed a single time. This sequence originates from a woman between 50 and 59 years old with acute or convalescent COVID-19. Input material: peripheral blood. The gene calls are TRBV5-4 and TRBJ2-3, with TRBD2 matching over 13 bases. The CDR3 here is CASSPLAGGRGTDTQYF. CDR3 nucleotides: TGTGCCAGCAGCCCACTAGCGGGGGGGCGGGGCACAGATACGCAGTATTTT.